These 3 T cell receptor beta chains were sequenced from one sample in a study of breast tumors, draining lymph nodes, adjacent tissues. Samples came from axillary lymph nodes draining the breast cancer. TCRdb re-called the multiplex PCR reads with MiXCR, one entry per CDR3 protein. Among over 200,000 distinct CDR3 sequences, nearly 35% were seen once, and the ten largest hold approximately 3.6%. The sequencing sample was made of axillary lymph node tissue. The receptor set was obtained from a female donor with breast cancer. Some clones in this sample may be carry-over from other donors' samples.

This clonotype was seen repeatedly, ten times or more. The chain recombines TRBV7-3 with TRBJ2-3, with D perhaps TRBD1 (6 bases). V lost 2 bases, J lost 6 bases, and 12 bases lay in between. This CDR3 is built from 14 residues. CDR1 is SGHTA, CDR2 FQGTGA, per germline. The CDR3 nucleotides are TGTGCCAGCAGCTTATCTGGGGGCGGTGATACGCAGTATTTT. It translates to CASSLSGGGDTQYF.

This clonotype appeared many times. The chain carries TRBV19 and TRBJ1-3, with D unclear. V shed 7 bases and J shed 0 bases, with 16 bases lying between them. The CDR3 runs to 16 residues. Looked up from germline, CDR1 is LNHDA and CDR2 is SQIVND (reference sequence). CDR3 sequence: CASTHTLMVSGNTIYF. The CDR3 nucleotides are TGTGCCAGTACCCACACCCTTATGGTCTCTGGAAACACCATATATTTT.

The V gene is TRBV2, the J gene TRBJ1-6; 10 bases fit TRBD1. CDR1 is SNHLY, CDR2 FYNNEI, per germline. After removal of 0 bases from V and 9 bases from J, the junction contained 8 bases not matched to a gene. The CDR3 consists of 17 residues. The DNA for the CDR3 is TGTGCCAGCAGTGAAGCGCCCCTGGGGACAGGGGTTTCACCCCTCCACTTT. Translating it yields CASSEAPLGTGVSPLHF.